This T cell receptor (beta chain) was captured by sequencing in a study of cytomegalovirus exposure and HLA in healthy donors. The study's findings and limits: V- and J-gene trimming of TCR beta was linked (in a later analysis) to a missense DCLRE1C variant. The study flagged fewer than 200 TCR beta chains as cytomegalovirus-associated. The sole available immune exposure information was CMV serostatus.

Remarks on this clone: Its antigen is undetermined.

V dropped 6 bases and J dropped 3; count of bases not matched to a gene: 1. CDR1 is SNHLY, CDR2 FYNNEI, per germline. CDR3 length equals 12 residues. This PCR relied on a set of 60 Vbeta primers and 13 Jbeta primers. Produced via immunoSEQ multiplex PCR; TCRdb's table is partial and in-frame only. Among over 110,000 clones listed, 73% were seen once. The donors (healthy individuals) were bone marrow donors. The sequenced sample was PBMCs. The chain employs TRBV2 and TRBJ1-2; 7 bases line up with TRBD1. The TCR sequence derives from a woman aged 35 to 49 in good health and CMV-seronegative. CDR3 nucleotide sequence: TGTGCCAGCAGGGGGACAGACTATGGCTACACCTTC. Translation: CASRGTDYGYTF.